The sequence of this T cell receptor beta chain was determined in a study of blood T cells in healthy people across ages. Through a sample-barcoded 5' primer and a J-beta primer mix, a second PCR was run for roughly 7 to 11 cycles. All samples yielded 2.5 million or more CDR3-containing paired-end reads. MiXCR, applied by TCRdb to the 5' RACE reads, yields one record per CDR3 protein. The sample has nearly 1 million distinct CDR3 sequences, roughly half seen once. Healthy Russian Caucasian donors spanned ages about 6 to 100 years. Study-wide points: PBMCs left unsorted prevented a conclusive naive versus antigen-experienced comparison.

Trimming removed 5 bases from V and 6 bases from J, with 26 bases in between. Germline V lookup: CDR1 MDHEN, CDR2 SYDVKM. The CDR3 spans 17 residues. This clonotype was seen more than once but under ten times. Its antigen is as yet unknown. The sequence came from a woman between 55 and 75 years old in good health. The specimen sequenced was blood. The chain recombines TRBV28 with TRBJ2-7; D is perhaps TRBD2 (5 bases). The CDR3: CASSHNQFGLKGREQYF. The CDR3, as DNA: TGTGCCAGCAGTCACAATCAATTCGGACTTAAAGGGCGCGAGCAGTACTTC.